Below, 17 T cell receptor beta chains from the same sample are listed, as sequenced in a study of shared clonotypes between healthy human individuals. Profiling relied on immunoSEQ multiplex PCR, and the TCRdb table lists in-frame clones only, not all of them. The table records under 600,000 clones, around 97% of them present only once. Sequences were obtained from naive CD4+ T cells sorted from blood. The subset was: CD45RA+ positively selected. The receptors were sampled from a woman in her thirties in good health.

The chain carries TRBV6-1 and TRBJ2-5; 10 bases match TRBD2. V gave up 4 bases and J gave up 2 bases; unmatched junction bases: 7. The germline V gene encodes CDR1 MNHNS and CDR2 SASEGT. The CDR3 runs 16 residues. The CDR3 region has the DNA TGTGCCAGCAGTGCGGGACTAGCGAGAACTCAAGAGACCCAGTACTTC. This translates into CASSAGLARTQETQYF.

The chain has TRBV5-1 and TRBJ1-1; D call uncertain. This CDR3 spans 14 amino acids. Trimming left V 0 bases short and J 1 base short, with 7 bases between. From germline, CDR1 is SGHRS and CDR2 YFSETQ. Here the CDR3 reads CASSLDTENTEAFF. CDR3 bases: TGCGCCAGCAGCTTGGACACTGAGAACACTGAAGCTTTCTTT.

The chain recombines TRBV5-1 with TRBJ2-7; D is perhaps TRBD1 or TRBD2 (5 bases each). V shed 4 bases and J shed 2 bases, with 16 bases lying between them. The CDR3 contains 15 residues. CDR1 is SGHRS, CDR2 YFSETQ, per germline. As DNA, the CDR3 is TGCGCCAGCAGCCCAGGTGGGGGAAAGGCCTACGAGCAGTACTTC. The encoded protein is CASSPGGGKAYEQYF. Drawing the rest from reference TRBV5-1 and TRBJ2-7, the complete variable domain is KAGVTQTPRYLIKTRGQQVTLSCSPISGHRSVSWYQQTPGQGLQFLFEYFSETQRNKGNFPGRFSGRQFSNSRSEMNVSTLELGDSALYLCASSPGGGKAYEQYFGPGTRLTVT.

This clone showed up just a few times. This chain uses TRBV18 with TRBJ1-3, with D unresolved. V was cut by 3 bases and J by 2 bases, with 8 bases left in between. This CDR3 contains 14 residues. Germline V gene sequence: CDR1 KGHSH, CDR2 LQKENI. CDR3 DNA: TGTGCCAGCTCACCGGAGACTCCTGGAAACACCATATATTTT. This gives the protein CASSPETPGNTIYF.

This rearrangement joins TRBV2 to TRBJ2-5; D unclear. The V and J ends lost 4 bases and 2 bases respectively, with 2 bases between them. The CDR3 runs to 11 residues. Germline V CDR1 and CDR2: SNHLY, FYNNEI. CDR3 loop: CASSVQETQYF. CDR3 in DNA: TGTGCCAGCAGTGTGCAAGAGACCCAGTACTTC.

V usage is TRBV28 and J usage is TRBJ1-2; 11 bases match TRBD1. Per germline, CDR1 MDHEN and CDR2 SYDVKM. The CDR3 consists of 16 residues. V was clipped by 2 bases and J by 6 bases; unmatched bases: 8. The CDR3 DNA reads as TGTGCCAGCAGTTTACCGGGACAGGGGGAGTCCGATGGCTACACCTTC. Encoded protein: CASSLPGQGESDGYTF.

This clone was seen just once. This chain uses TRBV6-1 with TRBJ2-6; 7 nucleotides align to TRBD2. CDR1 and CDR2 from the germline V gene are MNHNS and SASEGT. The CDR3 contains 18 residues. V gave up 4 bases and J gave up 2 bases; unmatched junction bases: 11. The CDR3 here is CASSAWEGGEAGANVLTF. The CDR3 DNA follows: TGTGCCAGCAGTGCTTGGGAGGGTGGTGAGGCTGGGGCCAACGTCCTGACTTTC.

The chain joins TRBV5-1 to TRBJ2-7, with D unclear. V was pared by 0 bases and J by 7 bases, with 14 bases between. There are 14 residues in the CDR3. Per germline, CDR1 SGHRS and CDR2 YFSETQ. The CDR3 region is CASSLEAPPQEQYF. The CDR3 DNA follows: TGCGCCAGCAGCTTGGAGGCCCCGCCCCAGGAGCAGTACTTC.

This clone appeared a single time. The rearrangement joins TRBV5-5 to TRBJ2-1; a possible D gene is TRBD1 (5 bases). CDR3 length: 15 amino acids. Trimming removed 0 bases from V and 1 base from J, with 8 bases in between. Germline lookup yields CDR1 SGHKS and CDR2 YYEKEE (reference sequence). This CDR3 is CASSLAGISYNEQFF. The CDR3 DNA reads TGTGCCAGCAGCTTGGCAGGGATTTCCTACAATGAGCAGTTCTTC.

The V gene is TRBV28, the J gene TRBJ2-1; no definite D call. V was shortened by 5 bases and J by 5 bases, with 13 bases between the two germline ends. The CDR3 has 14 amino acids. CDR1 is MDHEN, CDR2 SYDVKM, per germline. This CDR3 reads CASSGPLPHNEQFF. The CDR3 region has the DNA TGTGCCAGCAGTGGGCCCCTCCCCCACAATGAGCAGTTCTTC. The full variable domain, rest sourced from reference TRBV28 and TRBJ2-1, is DVKVTQSSRYLVKRTGEKVFLECVQDMDHENMFWYRQDPGLGLRLIYFSYDVKMKEKGDIPEGYSVSREKKERFSLILESASTNQTSMYLCASSGPLPHNEQFFGPGTRLTVL.

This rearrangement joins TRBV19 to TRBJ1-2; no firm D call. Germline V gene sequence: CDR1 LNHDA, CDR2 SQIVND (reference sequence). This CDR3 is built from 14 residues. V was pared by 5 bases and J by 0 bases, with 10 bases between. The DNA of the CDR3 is TGTGCCAGTAGTCTCCGGCAAGCTAACTATGGCTACACCTTC. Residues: CASSLRQANYGYTF.

CDR3 nucleotide sequence: TGCGCCAGCAGCCTCGGCTGGGGGAATGAGCAGTTCTTC. Translated, it gives CASSLGWGNEQFF. The gene calls are TRBV5-1 and TRBJ2-1; D tentatively fits TRBD1 or TRBD2 (5 bases each). Trimming cost V 4 bases and J 7 bases, with 12 bases left between them. The germline V gene has CDR1 SGHRS and CDR2 YFSETQ. The CDR3 loop spans 13 amino acids.

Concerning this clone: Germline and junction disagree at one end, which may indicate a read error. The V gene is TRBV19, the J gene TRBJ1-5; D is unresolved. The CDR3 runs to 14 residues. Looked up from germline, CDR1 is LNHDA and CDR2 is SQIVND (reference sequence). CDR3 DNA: TGTGCCAGTAGAATAGGCGAGAACAATCAGCCCCAGCATTTT. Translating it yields CASRIGENNQPQHF.

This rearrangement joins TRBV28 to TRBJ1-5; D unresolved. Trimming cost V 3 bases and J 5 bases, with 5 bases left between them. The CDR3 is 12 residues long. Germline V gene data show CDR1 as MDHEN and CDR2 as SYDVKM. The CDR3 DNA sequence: TGTGCCAGCAGTTTGAAGTATCAGCCCCAGCATTTT. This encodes CASSLKYQPQHF. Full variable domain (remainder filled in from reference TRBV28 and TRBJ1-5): DVKVTQSSRYLVKRTGEKVFLECVQDMDHENMFWYRQDPGLGLRLIYFSYDVKMKEKGDIPEGYSVSREKKERFSLILESASTNQTSMYLCASSLKYQPQHFGDGTRLSIL.

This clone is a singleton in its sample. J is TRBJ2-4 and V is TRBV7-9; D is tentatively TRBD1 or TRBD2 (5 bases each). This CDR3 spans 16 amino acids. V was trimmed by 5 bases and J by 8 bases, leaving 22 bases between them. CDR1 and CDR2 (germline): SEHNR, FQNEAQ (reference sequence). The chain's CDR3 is CASSHQGGYSRDIQYF. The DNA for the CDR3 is TGTGCCAGCAGCCATCAGGGCGGGTATAGTAGAGACATTCAGTACTTC. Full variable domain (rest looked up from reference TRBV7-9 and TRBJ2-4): DTGVSQNPRHKITKRGQNVTFRCDPISEHNRLYWYRQTLGQGPEFLTYFQNEAQLEKSRLLSDRFSAERPKGSFSTLEIQRTEQGDSAMYLCASSHQGGYSRDIQYFGAGTRLSVL.

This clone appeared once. The CDR3 DNA follows: TGTGCCAGCAGCTTAGCGGGACCGACCTACGAGCAGTACTTC. Its translation: CASSLAGPTYEQYF. This chain joins TRBV6-5 and TRBJ2-7; TRBD2 matches 8 bases. The CDR3 totals 14 residues. The V and J ends lost 6 bases and 2 bases, in that order; junction bases with no gene match: 6. The germline V gene has CDR1 MNHEY and CDR2 SVGAGI.

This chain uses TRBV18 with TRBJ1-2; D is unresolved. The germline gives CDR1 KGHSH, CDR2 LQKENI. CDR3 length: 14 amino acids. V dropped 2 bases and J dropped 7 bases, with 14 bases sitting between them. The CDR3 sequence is CASSPTEGSGGYTF. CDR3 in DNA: TGTGCCAGCTCACCAACTGAGGGCTCCGGTGGCTACACCTTC. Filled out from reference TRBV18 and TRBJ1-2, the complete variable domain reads NAGVMQNPRHLVRRRGQEARLRCSPMKGHSHVYWYRQLPEEGLKFMVYLQKENIIDESGMPKERFSAEFPKEGPSILRIQQVVRGDSAAYFCASSPTEGSGGYTFGSGTRLTVV.